The 30 T cell receptor beta chains given below trace back to one sample, sequenced in a study of cytomegalovirus exposure and HLA in healthy donors. TCRdb's table, derived via immunoSEQ multiplex PCR, lists solely in-frame clones and lacks some. Of some 49,000 clones listed, around 91% were seen once; the top ten hold around 1.4%. The sequencing sample was made of PBMCs. Source of these receptors: a man in his late teens or twenties in good health and CMV-seronegative.

V is TRBV7-3 and J is TRBJ1-1; D is unresolved. V was shortened by 2 bases and J by 5 bases, with 21 bases between the two germline ends. The CDR3 loop spans 17 amino acids. The V gene's germline CDR1 is SGHTA and CDR2 FQGTGA. CDR3 in DNA: TGTGCCAGCAGCTTATATCCTATTCGTTTATCGGGGACTGAAGCTTTCTTT. Protein: CASSLYPIRLSGTEAFF.

The count of this clone is one. The V gene is TRBV6-1, the J gene TRBJ1-3, with D perhaps matching TRBD1 (5 bases). The V gene's germline CDR1 is MNHNS and CDR2 SASEGT. Trimming pared 3 bases from V and 0 bases from J, leaving 9 bases between. This CDR3 comprises 15 residues. Written as DNA, the CDR3 is TGTGCCAGCAGTGATAACAGGATCTCTGGAAACACCATATATTTT. Translating gives CASSDNRISGNTIYF.

The chain joins TRBV5-6 to TRBJ1-2; D gene unclear. This CDR3 contains 15 residues. Trimming shortened V by 2 bases and J by 5 bases, and 16 bases separated the two germline ends. CDR1 SGHDT and CDR2 YYEEEE come from the germline V gene. The chain's CDR3 is CASSFNRRIQYGYTF. The DNA of the CDR3 is TGTGCCAGCAGCTTCAACAGACGAATCCAATATGGCTACACCTTC.

The gene calls are TRBV5-1 and TRBJ1-2; D ambiguous. The CDR3 length is 13 residues. V gave up 0 bases and J gave up 2 bases, with 5 bases separating them. The germline gives CDR1 SGHRS, CDR2 YFSETQ. DNA of the CDR3: TGCGCCAGCAGCTTGGGGAGCAACTATGGCTACACCTTC. As protein: CASSLGSNYGYTF.

The rearrangement uses TRBV6-5 and TRBJ2-5, with 7 bases aligning to TRBD1. This CDR3 has 14 residues. Germline values: CDR1 MNHEY, CDR2 SVGAGI. Trimming at V came to 8 bases and at J to 2 bases, leaving 8 bases not matched to a gene. The CDR3 here is CASRRDRDQETQYF. CDR3 bases: TGTGCCAGCCGCCGGGACAGAGATCAAGAGACCCAGTACTTC.

The J gene is TRBJ2-1, the V gene TRBV9; unclear D gene. This CDR3 comprises 13 residues. V was cut by 0 bases and J by 7 bases, with 8 bases left in between. Germline assignment: CDR1 SGDLS and CDR2 YYNGEE. Here the CDR3 reads CASSVDLRNEQFF. The CDR3 DNA reads as TGTGCCAGCAGCGTAGACTTGCGAAATGAGCAGTTCTTC. Full variable domain (rest looked up from reference TRBV9 and TRBJ2-1): DSGVTQTPKHLITATGQRVTLRCSPRSGDLSVYWYQQSLDQGLQFLIQYYNGEERAKGNILERFSAQQFPDLHSELNLSSLELGDSALYFCASSVDLRNEQFFGPGTRLTVL.

This rearrangement joins TRBV5-1 to TRBJ1-5; possibly TRBD1 for D (5 bases). Trimming took 8 bases from V and 0 from J, leaving 21 bases between them. In germline, CDR1 is SGHRS, CDR2 YFSETQ. The CDR3 loop spans 17 amino acids. CDR3 region: CARLEQAGGYSNQPQHF. In DNA, the CDR3 is TGCGCCAGGCTAGAACAGGCGGGGGGATATAGCAATCAGCCCCAGCATTTT.

The chain carries TRBV2 and TRBJ1-5; the match to TRBD1 covers 7 bases. This CDR3 has 13 residues. The V gene's germline CDR1 is SNHLY and CDR2 FYNNEI. V shed 8 bases and J 0 bases; nucleotides not matched to a gene: 1. Here the CDR3 DNA reads TGTGCCAGCGGACAGGTTAGCAATCAGCCCCAGCATTTT. It is translated as CASGQVSNQPQHF.

This sequence joins TRBV21-1 and TRBJ2-7; the table assigns TRBD1, which was not confirmed against the DNA. TRBV21-1 is flagged as a pseudogene. The CDR3 has 17 residues. In nucleotides, the CDR3 is TGTGCCAGCAGCACCAGGCTGGTGGCAGAGAGCTCCTACGAGCAGTACTTC. It encodes CASSTRLVAESSYEQYF.

V gene TRBV28 combines with J gene TRBJ1-4; 8 bases are shared with TRBD1. The germline V gene encodes CDR1 MDHEN and CDR2 SYDVKM. V trimming: 6 bases; J trimming: 6 bases; junction bases outside the gene matches: 6. The CDR3 is 14 residues long. The CDR3 DNA reads TGTGCCAGCAGACACGACAGGGGTGATGAAAAACTGTTTTTT. Encoded protein: CASRHDRGDEKLFF.

V usage is TRBV15 and J usage is TRBJ2-1, with 7 bases identical to TRBD2. The CDR3 covers 19 residues. Germline CDR1 is LNHNV and CDR2 is YYDKDF (reference sequence). Trimming took 1 base from V and 2 from J; bases not matched to a gene: 14. The CDR3 nucleotides are TGTGCCACCAGCAGAGGGGGATTCGCGGGAGTCACCCCCTACAATGAGCAGTTCTTC. Its translation is CATSRGGFAGVTPYNEQFF.

As concerns this clone: The same CDR3 arises from other DNA sequences in this sample as well. This chain uses TRBV2 with TRBJ2-2; unclear D gene. The ends were cut back, 5 bases at V and 1 base at J, with 5 bases in the middle. The CDR3 extends over 13 amino acids. The germline gives CDR1 SNHLY, CDR2 FYNNEI. CDR3 DNA sequence: TGTGCCAGCAGTAGCCAGAACACCGGGGAGCTGTTTTTT. Its translation: CASSSQNTGELFF.

V usage is TRBV5-4 and J usage is TRBJ2-3; 8 bases fit TRBD2. The CDR3 runs 16 residues. The junction had 7 bases not matched to a gene; V was cut back by 4 bases and J by 0 bases. CDR1 is SGHNT, CDR2 YYREEE, per germline (reference sequence). CDR3: CASSEPSGRSTDTQYF. As DNA, the CDR3 is TGTGCCAGCAGCGAGCCCAGCGGGAGAAGCACAGATACGCAGTATTTT.

The chain carries TRBV7-2 and TRBJ1-5; TRBD1 matches 7 bases. The CDR3 consists of 14 residues. After removal of 5 bases from V and 1 base from J, the junction contained 2 bases not matched to a gene. Germline-derived CDR1 and CDR2 are SGHTA and FQGNSA. The CDR3 loop is CASSADRSNQPQHF. For the CDR3, the DNA is TGTGCCAGCAGCGCGGACAGGAGCAATCAGCCCCAGCATTTT.

J is TRBJ2-3 and V is TRBV9; the match to TRBD2 covers 7 bases. Germline V lookup: CDR1 SGDLS, CDR2 YYNGEE. V was clipped by 0 bases and J by 5 bases; unmatched bases: 9. This CDR3 is built from 16 residues. The chain's CDR3 is CASSVGASGRVDTQYF. The CDR3 DNA reads TGTGCCAGCAGCGTAGGGGCTAGCGGTCGCGTAGATACGCAGTATTTT.

The gene calls are TRBV5-4 and TRBJ2-2; TRBD2 aligns across 13 bases. J lost 1 base, V lost 0 bases, and 9 bases had no gene match. Germline CDR1 SGHNT, CDR2 YYREEE (reference sequence). The CDR3 totals 20 residues. Here the CDR3 reads CASSLDVRRLAGGNTGELFF. The CDR3 DNA reads as TGTGCCAGCAGCTTGGACGTGAGGAGACTAGCGGGAGGGAACACCGGGGAGCTGTTTTTT. Based on the CDR3 plus reference TRBV5-4 and TRBJ2-2, the full variable domain is ETGVTQSPTHLIKTRGQQVTLRCSSQSGHNTVSWYQQALGQGPQFIFQYYREEENGRGNFPPRFSGLQFPNYSSELNVNALELDDSALYLCASSLDVRRLAGGNTGELFFGEGSRLTVL.

The genes are TRBV27 and TRBJ1-2, with D perhaps matching TRBD1 (6 bases). The CDR3 sequence is 12 residues long. V was pared by 9 bases and J by 6 bases, with 14 bases between. The V gene's germline CDR1 is MNHEY and CDR2 SMNVEV (reference sequence). The CDR3 sequence: CASATGINGYTF. CDR3 nucleotide sequence: TGTGCCAGTGCCACAGGGATCAATGGCTACACCTTC.

This chain links TRBV29-1 with TRBJ1-5; no firm D call. V shed 7 bases and J shed 3 bases, with 13 bases lying between them. Germline CDR1 and CDR2: SQVTM and ANQGSEA. This CDR3 contains 13 residues. Here the CDR3 DNA reads TGCAGCGCCTCGGGAGATTACAATCAGCCCCAGCATTTT. Amino acids: CSASGDYNQPQHF.

The rearrangement links TRBV28 to TRBJ1-2; 8 nucleotides agree with TRBD1. Per the germline V gene, CDR1 is MDHEN and CDR2 is SYDVKM. The CDR3 has 14 amino acids. V dropped 3 bases and J dropped 8; count of bases not matched to a gene: 8. CDR3 bases: TGTGCCAGCAGTTTTTGGCAGGGGGCGGGGGGCTACACCTTC. It specifies CASSFWQGAGGYTF.

The V call is TRBV28, the J call TRBJ2-7; D uncertain. Per germline, CDR1 MDHEN and CDR2 SYDVKM. V gave up 4 bases and J gave up 3 bases, with 7 bases separating them. The CDR3 is 12 amino acids. CDR3 loop: CASSSPFYEQYF. CDR3 coding DNA: TGTGCCAGCAGTTCTCCTTTCTACGAGCAGTACTTC.

The chain combines TRBV19 with TRBJ2-4; 7 positions agree with TRBD1. Trimming at V came to 5 bases and at J to 3 bases, leaving 19 bases not matched to a gene. Per germline, CDR1 LNHDA and CDR2 SQIVND (reference sequence). The CDR3 runs 19 residues. This chain's CDR3 is CASSEDRVGNFVGKNIQYF. CDR3 coding DNA: TGTGCCAGTAGTGAAGACAGGGTCGGGAACTTTGTAGGCAAAAACATTCAGTACTTC.

The genes are TRBV29-1 and TRBJ2-1; TRBD1 is a possible D gene (6 bases). V was pared by 4 bases and J by 1 base, with 11 bases between. The CDR3 covers 14 residues. Germline lookup yields CDR1 SQVTM and CDR2 ANQGSEA. The CDR3 loop is CSVVGGFSYNEQFF. The CDR3 DNA reads as TGCAGCGTTGTTGGGGGCTTTTCCTACAATGAGCAGTTCTTC.

The chain carries TRBV11-3 and TRBJ2-7; 15 positions agree with TRBD2. Germline V gives CDR1 SGHNT, CDR2 YENEEA. Germline trimming cut 6 bases from V and 6 bases from J; bases unmatched to any gene: 12. This CDR3 has 17 residues. In DNA form, the CDR3 reads TGTGCCAGCAGTCCCGGACTAGCGGGAGGGCCGCGAGGCGAGCAGTACTTC. This codes for CASSPGLAGGPRGEQYF. Variable domain in full (rest from reference TRBV11-3 and TRBJ2-7): EAGVVQSPRYKIIEKKQPVAFWCNPISGHNTLYWYLQNLGQGPELLIRYENEEAVDDSQLPKDRFSAERLKGVDSTLKIQPAELGDSAVYLCASSPGLAGGPRGEQYFGPGTRLTVT.

The chain joins TRBV18 to TRBJ2-1; 9 bases are a match to TRBD1. The CDR3 covers 18 residues. The germline V gene has CDR1 KGHSH and CDR2 LQKENI. V trimming: 1 base; J trimming: 1 base; junction bases outside the gene matches: 8. CDR3 in amino acids: CASSPRGQGTGSYNEQFF. The CDR3 DNA is TGTGCCAGCTCACCACGAGGACAGGGGACAGGGTCCTACAATGAGCAGTTCTTC.

The rearrangement uses TRBV18 and TRBJ1-4, with 10 bases aligning to TRBD1. Germline loops: CDR1 KGHSH, CDR2 LQKENI. CDR3 length: 15 amino acids. The ends lost 6 bases at V and 7 bases at J; junction bases unmatched: 8. The CDR3 DNA reads TGTGCCAGCTCGCCGACAGGGGGCTGGAGTGAAAAACTGTTTTTT. Amino acids: CASSPTGGWSEKLFF.

This clone was picked up a small number of times. The V call is TRBV18, the J call TRBJ2-2; 10 bases are shared with TRBD2. Looked up from germline, CDR1 is KGHSH and CDR2 is LQKENI. V trimming: 2 bases; J trimming: 8 bases; junction bases outside the gene matches: 8. This CDR3 has 16 amino acids. In nucleotides, the CDR3 is TGTGCCAGCTCACCATGGACTAGCGGCACTACAGGGGAGCTGTTTTTT. It is translated as CASSPWTSGTTGELFF.

Only one count was recorded for this clone. J is TRBJ2-3 and V is TRBV27, with 10 bases aligning to TRBD2. V shed 6 bases, J shed 6 bases, and the junction held 9 bases outside the gene matches. The CDR3 contains 15 residues. Germline V gives CDR1 MNHEY, CDR2 SMNVEV (reference sequence). CDR3 sequence: CASSPLLAGVDTQYF. In nucleotides, the CDR3 is TGTGCCAGCAGCCCGCTCCTAGCGGGAGTGGATACGCAGTATTTT.

On this clone itself: A junction end diverges from the germline sequence, so it may reflect a read error. This chain connects TRBV30 to TRBJ2-7; 7 bases are shared with TRBD1. The length of the CDR3 is 11 residues. Germline V lookup: CDR1 GTSNPN, CDR2 SVGIG (reference sequence). The CDR3 loop is CAWSVLGTVSF. In nucleotides, the CDR3 is TGTGCCTGGAGTGTATTGGGGACAGTCTCCTTC. The full variable domain, completed using reference TRBV30 and TRBJ2-7, is SQTIHQWPATLVQPVGSPLSLECTVEGTSNPNLYWYRQAAGRGLQLLFYSVGIGQISSEVPQNLSASRPQDRQFILSSKKLLLSDSGFYLCAWSVLGTVSFGPGTRLTVT.

This chain uses TRBV28 with TRBJ1-5; 9 nucleotides align to TRBD1. Losses at the gene ends were 6 bases for V and 4 bases for J; bases not matched to a gene: 4. The length of the CDR3 is 14 residues. Germline CDR1 is MDHEN and CDR2 is SYDVKM. CDR3 bases: TGTGCCAGCAGCTGGACAGGGGAGAATCAGCCCCAGCATTTT. As protein: CASSWTGENQPQHF. The whole variable domain, remainder taken from reference TRBV28 and TRBJ1-5, is DVKVTQSSRYLVKRTGEKVFLECVQDMDHENMFWYRQDPGLGLRLIYFSYDVKMKEKGDIPEGYSVSREKKERFSLILESASTNQTSMYLCASSWTGENQPQHFGDGTRLSIL.

This chain links TRBV5-1 with TRBJ1-2; D may be TRBD1 (6 bases). This CDR3 spans 15 amino acids. The germline CDR1 and CDR2 sequences are SGHRS and YFSETQ. Between the trimmed V and J ends, which lost 0 bases and 4 bases, there was a span of 13 bases. In nucleotides, the CDR3 is TGCGCCAGCAGCTTGGAACAGGGAGGGGGCTATGGCTACACCTTC. This gives the protein CASSLEQGGGYGYTF.